These 22 T cell receptor beta chains originate from one sample sequenced in a study of shared clonotypes between healthy human individuals. Repertoires were generated with immunoSEQ multiplex PCR, while TCRdb's copy carries only in-frame clones and drops some. The sample records approximately 1.5 million clones, approximately 98.5% being singletons. Sequenced input: naive CD4+ T cells sorted from blood. This sample's subset: CD45RA+ positively selected. The receptors here all came from a young man in good health.

The chain joins TRBV5-6 to TRBJ2-7; 10 bases match TRBD1. After removal of 3 bases from V and 3 bases from J, the junction contained 6 bases not matched to a gene. Germline V gives CDR1 SGHDT, CDR2 YYEEEE. This CDR3 has 15 amino acids. The CDR3 bases are TGTGCCAGCAGCTCACCGGGGACAGGGGTCTACGAGCAGTACTTC. It yields the protein CASSSPGTGVYEQYF.

The rearrangement joins TRBV7-2 to TRBJ2-7, with D possibly TRBD1 on 6 matching bases. The CDR3 covers 15 residues. V lost 7 bases to trimming and J lost 2 bases, with 18 bases between them. Per the germline V gene, CDR1 is SGHTA and CDR2 is FQGNSA. The CDR3 nucleotides are TGTGCCAGCACACGGGGCTTGGGGGCAACCTACGAGCAGTACTTC. It encodes CASTRGLGATYEQYF.

J is TRBJ1-5 and V is TRBV9; D call uncertain. V gave up 3 bases and J gave up 0 bases, with 10 bases separating them. Germline-derived CDR1 and CDR2 are SGDLS and YYNGEE. The CDR3 is made up of 15 amino acids. The CDR3 reads CASSANSNSNQPQHF. CDR3 sequence (DNA): TGTGCCAGCAGCGCGAACAGCAATAGCAATCAGCCCCAGCATTTT. The variable domain in full, with the rest retrieved from reference TRBV9 and TRBJ1-5, is DSGVTQTPKHLITATGQRVTLRCSPRSGDLSVYWYQQSLDQGLQFLIQYYNGEERAKGNILERFSAQQFPDLHSELNLSSLELGDSALYFCASSANSNSNQPQHFGDGTRLSIL.

The chain combines TRBV7-2 with TRBJ1-5; D not resolved. Trimming stripped 5 bases from V and 9 bases from J, with 17 bases between. The germline CDR1 and CDR2 sequences are SGHTA and FQGNSA. The CDR3 runs to 14 residues. The CDR3 region is CASSPRRLETPQHF. Written as DNA, the CDR3 is TGTGCCAGCAGCCCCCGGCGACTGGAGACGCCCCAGCATTTT. Variable domain in full (rest from reference TRBV7-2 and TRBJ1-5): GAGVSQSPSNKVTEKGKDVELRCDPISGHTALYWYRQSLGQGLEFLIYFQGNSAPDKSGLPSDRFSAERTGGSVSTLTIQRTQQEDSAVYLCASSPRRLETPQHFGDGTRLSIL.

The J gene is TRBJ2-3, the V gene TRBV7-6; D not resolved. The V gene's germline CDR1 is SGHVS and CDR2 FNYEAQ. The germline V and J ends were trimmed by 1 base and 8 bases, with 13 bases remaining between them. This CDR3 contains 14 residues. CDR3 DNA: TGTGCCAGCAGCTTAGATGTGGCGCGTCCTACGCAGTATTTT. Translation: CASSLDVARPTQYF.

The gene calls are TRBV25-1 and TRBJ1-2; 8 bases map to TRBD1. The CDR3 covers 17 residues. Trimming at V came to 2 bases and at J to 9 bases, leaving 17 bases not matched to a gene. From germline, CDR1 is MGHDK and CDR2 SYGVNS. CDR3 sequence: CASSELGTGRDGSSYTF. CDR3 DNA sequence: TGTGCCAGCAGTGAACTAGGGACAGGCAGGGACGGGTCGAGCTACACCTTC.

J is TRBJ2-3 and V is TRBV25-1; 8 nucleotides align to TRBD1. The J segment lost 2 bases and the V segment lost 2 bases, leaving 3 bases of the junction unmatched. The CDR3 length is 15 residues. Germline V gene sequence: CDR1 MGHDK, CDR2 SYGVNS. The CDR3 DNA reads TGTGCCAGCAGTGAACACAGGGGGGACACAGATACGCAGTATTTT. Protein sequence: CASSEHRGDTDTQYF.

The chain recombines TRBV27 with TRBJ1-5; D is possibly TRBD1 (5 bases). Trimming left V 7 bases short and J 9 bases short, with 16 bases between. The CDR3 covers 13 residues. The V gene's germline CDR1 is MNHEY and CDR2 SMNVEV (reference sequence). The CDR3 protein is CASKGTAGWPQHF. In DNA form, the CDR3 reads TGTGCCAGCAAAGGGACCGCCGGATGGCCCCAGCATTTT.

V gene TRBV27 combines with J gene TRBJ2-7; no firm D call. The V and J ends lost 5 bases and 0 bases respectively, with 11 bases between them. Germline loops: CDR1 MNHEY, CDR2 SMNVEV (reference sequence). The CDR3 length is 14 residues. CDR3 protein: CASSPLTISYEQYF. CDR3 sequence (DNA): TGTGCCAGCAGTCCCTTGACCATCTCCTACGAGCAGTACTTC.

The chain carries TRBV5-1 and TRBJ1-1; D gene uncertain. Germline V CDR1 and CDR2: SGHRS, YFSETQ. V lost 0 bases and J 8 bases, leaving 14 bases between the germline ends. The CDR3 totals 14 residues. The CDR3 spells CASSLEPFVVEAFF. CDR3 DNA sequence: TGCGCCAGCAGCTTGGAGCCTTTTGTGGTCGAAGCTTTCTTT.

This chain connects TRBV11-2 to TRBJ2-7; weak D call: TRBD2 (5 bases). Between the trimmed V and J ends, which lost 1 base and 7 bases, there was a span of 14 bases. The CDR3 totals 14 residues. Germline CDR1 SGHAT, CDR2 FQNNGV. The DNA for the CDR3 is TGTGCCAGCAGCTTAGTTGGGGTCCGGGGAGAGCAGTACTTC. Its translation: CASSLVGVRGEQYF.

The chain uses TRBV28 and TRBJ2-7; D call uncertain. Deletions cut 2 bases from V and 5 bases from J, with 7 bases between. Germline V CDR1 and CDR2: MDHEN, SYDVKM. This CDR3 contains 12 residues. This CDR3 is CASSLGPHEQYF. In nucleotides, the CDR3 is TGTGCCAGCAGTTTAGGCCCCCACGAGCAGTACTTC.

The chain employs TRBV5-1 and TRBJ2-3; D is undetermined. V was cut by 4 bases and J by 0 bases, with 15 bases left in between. Germline CDR1 SGHRS, CDR2 YFSETQ. This CDR3 spans 16 amino acids. CDR3 loop: CASSPVERASTDTQYF. The CDR3 DNA sequence: TGCGCCAGCAGCCCTGTGGAACGTGCTAGCACAGATACGCAGTATTTT.

The chain carries TRBV6-6 and TRBJ1-2; D not certain. V lost 4 bases to trimming and J lost 7 bases, with 7 bases between them. The CDR3 loop spans 11 amino acids. Germline V lookup: CDR1 MNHNY, CDR2 SVGAGI (reference sequence). CDR3 protein: CASSFAGGYTF. The DNA for the CDR3 is TGTGCCAGCAGTTTCGCAGGTGGCTACACCTTC.

The DNA for the CDR3 is TGTGCCAGCAGCTTAGTACTAGCCCGTGAGCAGTTCTTC. It is translated as CASSLVLAREQFF. J is TRBJ2-1 and V is TRBV11-2; D may be TRBD2 (6 bases). V lost 1 base and J 9 bases, leaving 10 bases between the germline ends. Germline CDR1 is SGHAT and CDR2 is FQNNGV. This CDR3 spans 13 amino acids.

The V call is TRBV5-5, the J call TRBJ2-1; TRBD2 is a possible D gene (6 bases). The CDR3 length is 15 residues. Trimming stripped 0 bases from V and 8 bases from J, with 15 bases between. CDR1 SGHKS and CDR2 YYEKEE come from the germline V gene (reference sequence). CDR3 residues: CASSLAGARNHEQFF. The CDR3 nucleotides are TGTGCCAGCAGCTTGGCGGGAGCCCGGAACCATGAGCAGTTCTTC.

The chain carries TRBV6-6 and TRBJ2-7, with 10 bases identical to TRBD2. V lost 6 bases to trimming and J lost 7 bases; unmatched junction nucleotides: 9. Per the germline V gene, CDR1 is MNHNY and CDR2 is SVGAGI (reference sequence). The length of the CDR3 is 14 residues. CDR3 DNA: TGTGCCAGCAGACCAGCGGGAGGGCCAGAGGAGCAGTACTTC. This sequence encodes CASRPAGGPEEQYF.

V usage is TRBV28 and J usage is TRBJ2-3; D is possibly TRBD2 (6 bases). Looked up from germline, CDR1 is MDHEN and CDR2 is SYDVKM. Deletions cut 6 bases from V and 2 bases from J, with 15 bases between. The CDR3 consists of 15 residues. CDR3 region: CASSLPGLYTDTQYF. The CDR3 DNA reads TGTGCCAGCAGCCTGCCGGGACTTTACACAGATACGCAGTATTTT.

The chain combines TRBV5-1 with TRBJ2-1, with 7 nucleotides matching TRBD1. Germline loops: CDR1 SGHRS, CDR2 YFSETQ. CDR3 length: 14 amino acids. Trimming at V came to 0 bases and at J to 10 bases, leaving 7 bases not matched to a gene. This CDR3 reads CASSLEPVTGEQFF. In nucleotides, the CDR3 is TGCGCCAGCAGCTTGGAACCCGTGACAGGGGAGCAGTTCTTC.

CDR3 in amino acids: CAISVEETQYF. CDR3 bases: TGTGCCATCAGTGTGGAAGAGACCCAGTACTTC. V gene TRBV10-3 combines with J gene TRBJ2-5; unclear D gene. The V and J ends lost 4 bases and 3 bases respectively, with 3 bases between them. CDR1 and CDR2 (germline): ENHRY, SYGVKD. The CDR3 covers 11 residues.

The V gene is TRBV7-2, the J gene TRBJ2-7, with D possibly TRBD1 on 5 matching bases. Germline values: CDR1 SGHTA, CDR2 FQGNSA. The CDR3 covers 14 residues. V dropped 2 bases and J dropped 7 bases, with 15 bases sitting between them. The CDR3 DNA follows: TGTGCCAGCAGCTTACTCCAGGGTCAAAATGAGCAGTACTTC. Translation gives CASSLLQGQNEQYF.

The rearrangement joins TRBV5-1 to TRBJ1-4; possibly TRBD1 for D (6 bases). Germline V gene data show CDR1 as SGHRS and CDR2 as YFSETQ. This CDR3 has 15 residues. V was cut by 0 bases and J by 5 bases, with 11 bases left in between. This chain's CDR3 is CASSLGTVLNEKLFF. The CDR3 bases are TGCGCCAGCAGCTTGGGGACAGTCCTGAATGAAAAACTGTTTTTT.